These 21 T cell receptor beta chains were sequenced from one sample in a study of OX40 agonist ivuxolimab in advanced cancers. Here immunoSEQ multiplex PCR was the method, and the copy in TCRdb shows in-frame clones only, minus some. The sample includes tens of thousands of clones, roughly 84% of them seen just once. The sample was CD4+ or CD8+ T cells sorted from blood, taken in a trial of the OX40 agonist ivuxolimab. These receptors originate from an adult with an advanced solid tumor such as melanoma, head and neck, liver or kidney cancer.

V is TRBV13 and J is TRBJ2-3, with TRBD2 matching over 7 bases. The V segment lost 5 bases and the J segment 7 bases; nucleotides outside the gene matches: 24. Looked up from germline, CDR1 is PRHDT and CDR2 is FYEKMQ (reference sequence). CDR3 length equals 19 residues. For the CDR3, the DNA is TGTGCCAGCAGCCCATATACGTCCTTTAGCGGGTCGATGGGGCATACGCAGTATTTT. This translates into CASSPYTSFSGSMGHTQYF.

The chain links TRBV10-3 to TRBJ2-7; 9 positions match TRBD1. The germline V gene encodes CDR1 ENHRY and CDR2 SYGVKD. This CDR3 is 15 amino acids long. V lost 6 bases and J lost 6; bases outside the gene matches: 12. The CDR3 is CAISPPGQGGSEQYF. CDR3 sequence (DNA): TGTGCCATCAGCCCACCGGGACAGGGAGGCTCCGAGCAGTACTTC.

This CDR3 is CASRGWGLSSYEQYF. The CDR3 region has the DNA TGCGCCAGCAGGGGTTGGGGGTTAAGCTCCTACGAGCAGTACTTC. The chain combines TRBV5-1 with TRBJ2-7, with D possibly called TRBD1 or TRBD2 (5 bases each). Trimming left V 5 bases short and J 0 bases short, with 15 bases between. The CDR3 spans 15 residues. Germline CDR1 is SGHRS and CDR2 is YFSETQ. The full variable domain, in which reference TRBV5-1 and TRBJ2-7 provide the parts outside the CDR3, is KAGVTQTPRYLIKTRGQQVTLSCSPISGHRSVSWYQQTPGQGLQFLFEYFSETQRNKGNFPGRFSGRQFSNSRSEMNVSTLELGDSALYLCASRGWGLSSYEQYFGPGTRLTVT.

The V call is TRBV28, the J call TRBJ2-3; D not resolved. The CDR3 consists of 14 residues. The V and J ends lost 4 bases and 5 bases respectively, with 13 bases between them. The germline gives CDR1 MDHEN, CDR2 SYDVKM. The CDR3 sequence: CASSSLDGLDTQYF. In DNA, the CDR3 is TGTGCCAGCAGTTCCTTAGACGGGTTAGATACGCAGTATTTT.

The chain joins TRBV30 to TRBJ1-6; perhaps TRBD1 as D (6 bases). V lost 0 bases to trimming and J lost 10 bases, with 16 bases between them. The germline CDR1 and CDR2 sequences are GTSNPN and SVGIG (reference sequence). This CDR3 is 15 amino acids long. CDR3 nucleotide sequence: TGTGCCTGGAGTGTATCCAGCAGGGGCCTATCACCCCTCCACTTT. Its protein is CAWSVSSRGLSPLHF.

CDR3 residues: CASSSAWQGGGEQYF. CDR3 nucleotide sequence: TGTGCCAGCAGCTCCGCGTGGCAGGGGGGTGGCGAGCAGTACTTC. The rearrangement joins TRBV5-4 to TRBJ2-7; TRBD1 is a possible D gene (7 bases). In germline, CDR1 is SGHNT, CDR2 YYREEE (reference sequence). The CDR3 sequence is 15 residues long. V was clipped by 3 bases and J by 6 bases, with 19 bases between them.

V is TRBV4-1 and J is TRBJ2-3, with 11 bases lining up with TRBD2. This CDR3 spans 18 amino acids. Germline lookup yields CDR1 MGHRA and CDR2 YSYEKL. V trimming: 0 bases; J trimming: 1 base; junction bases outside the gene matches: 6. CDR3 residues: CASSQDNQLAGGTDTQYF. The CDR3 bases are TGCGCCAGCAGCCAAGACAACCAACTAGCGGGGGGCACAGATACGCAGTATTTT.

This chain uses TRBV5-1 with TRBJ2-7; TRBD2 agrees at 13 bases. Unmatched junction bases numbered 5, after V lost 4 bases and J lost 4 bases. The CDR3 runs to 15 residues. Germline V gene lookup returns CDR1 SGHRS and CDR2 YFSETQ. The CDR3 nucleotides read TGCGCCAGCAGCCTCCGGACTAGCGGGGGTTACGAGCAGTACTTC. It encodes CASSLRTSGGYEQYF.

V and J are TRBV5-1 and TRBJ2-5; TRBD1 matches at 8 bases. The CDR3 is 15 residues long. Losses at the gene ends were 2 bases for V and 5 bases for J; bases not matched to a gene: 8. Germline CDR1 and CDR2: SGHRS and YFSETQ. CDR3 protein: CASSFNTRGRETQYF. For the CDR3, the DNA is TGCGCCAGCAGCTTCAATACCAGGGGGCGGGAGACCCAGTACTTC.

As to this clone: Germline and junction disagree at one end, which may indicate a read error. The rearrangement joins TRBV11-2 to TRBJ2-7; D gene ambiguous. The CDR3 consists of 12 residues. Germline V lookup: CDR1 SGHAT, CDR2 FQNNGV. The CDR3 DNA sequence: TGTGCCAGCAGCTTTAGGCCCTCGCAGGCCGACTTC. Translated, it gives CASSFRPSQADF.

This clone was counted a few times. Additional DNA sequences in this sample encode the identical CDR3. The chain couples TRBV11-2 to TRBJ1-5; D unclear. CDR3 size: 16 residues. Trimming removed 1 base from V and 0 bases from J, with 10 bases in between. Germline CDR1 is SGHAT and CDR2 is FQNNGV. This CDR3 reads CASSLAGRYSNQPQHF. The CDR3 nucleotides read TGTGCCAGCAGCTTAGCGGGAAGGTATAGCAATCAGCCCCAGCATTTT.

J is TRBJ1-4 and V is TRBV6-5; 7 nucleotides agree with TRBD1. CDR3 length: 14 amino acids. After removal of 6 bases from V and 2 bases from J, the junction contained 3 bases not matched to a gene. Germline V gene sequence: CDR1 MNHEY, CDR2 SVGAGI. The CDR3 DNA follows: TGTGCCAGCAGAGCACAGGGGACTAATGAAAAACTGTTTTTT. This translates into CASRAQGTNEKLFF.

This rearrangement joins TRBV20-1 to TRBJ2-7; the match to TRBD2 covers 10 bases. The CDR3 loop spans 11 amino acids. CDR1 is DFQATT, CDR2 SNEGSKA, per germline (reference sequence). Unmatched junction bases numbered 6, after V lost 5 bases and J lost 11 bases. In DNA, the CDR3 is TGCAGTGCTGCGCTTAGCGGGAGGAAGTACTTC. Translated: CSAALSGRKYF.

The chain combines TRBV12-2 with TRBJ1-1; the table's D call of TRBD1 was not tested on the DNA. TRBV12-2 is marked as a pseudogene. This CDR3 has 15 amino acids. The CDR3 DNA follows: TGTGCCAGCAGCCCCGCCAGGGTGGGGTACACTGAAGCTTTCTTT. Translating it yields CASSPARVGYTEAFF.

The CDR3 protein is CSAEGWGRPGLEETQYF. The CDR3 nucleotides read TGCAGCGCCGAGGGTTGGGGCAGACCGGGACTAGAGGAGACCCAGTACTTC. The chain combines TRBV29-1 with TRBJ2-5; 8 bases match TRBD2. Germline CDR1 is SQVTM and CDR2 is ANQGSEA. The CDR3 covers 17 residues. V lost 7 bases to trimming and J lost 5 bases; unmatched junction nucleotides: 21.

CDR3 DNA sequence: TGTGCCAGCAGCTTTCCACCGACAGATACGCAGTATTTT. Encoded protein: CASSFPPTDTQYF. J is TRBJ2-3 and V is TRBV7-9; D not resolved. The CDR3 runs to 13 residues. V was trimmed by 3 bases and J by 3 bases, leaving 7 bases between them. The germline V gene has CDR1 SEHNR and CDR2 FQNEAQ (reference sequence).

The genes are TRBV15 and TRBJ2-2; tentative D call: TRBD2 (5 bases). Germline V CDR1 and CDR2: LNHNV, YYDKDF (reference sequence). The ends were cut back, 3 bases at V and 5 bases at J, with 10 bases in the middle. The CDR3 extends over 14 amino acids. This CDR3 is CATSRIGETGELFF. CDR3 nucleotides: TGTGCCACCAGCAGGATTGGGGAGACCGGGGAGCTGTTTTTT.

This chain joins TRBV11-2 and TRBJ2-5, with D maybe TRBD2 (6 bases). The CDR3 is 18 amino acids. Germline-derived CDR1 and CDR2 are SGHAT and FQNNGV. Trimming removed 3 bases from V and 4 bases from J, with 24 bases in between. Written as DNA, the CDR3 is TGTGCCAGCAGCTTTGTTGGGACTTTTTACAGATCGGGAGAGACCCAGTACTTC. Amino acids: CASSFVGTFYRSGETQYF. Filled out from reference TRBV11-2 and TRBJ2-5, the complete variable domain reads EAGVAQSPRYKIIEKRQSVAFWCNPISGHATLYWYQQILGQGPKLLIQFQNNGVVDDSQLPKDRFSAERLKGVDSTLKIQPAKLEDSAVYLCASSFVGTFYRSGETQYFGPGTRLLVL.

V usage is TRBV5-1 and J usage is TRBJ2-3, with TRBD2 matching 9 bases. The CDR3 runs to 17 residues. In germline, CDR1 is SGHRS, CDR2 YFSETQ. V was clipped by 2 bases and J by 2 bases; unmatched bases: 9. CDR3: CASSFTLTSGYTDTQYF. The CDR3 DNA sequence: TGCGCCAGCAGCTTTACCTTAACTAGCGGGTACACAGATACGCAGTATTTT.

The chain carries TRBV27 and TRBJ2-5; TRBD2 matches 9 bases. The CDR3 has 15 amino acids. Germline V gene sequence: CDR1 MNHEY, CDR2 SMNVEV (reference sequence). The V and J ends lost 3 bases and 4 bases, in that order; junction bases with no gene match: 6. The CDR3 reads CASSFSSGIRETQYF. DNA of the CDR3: TGTGCCAGCAGTTTCTCTAGCGGGATAAGAGAGACCCAGTACTTC.

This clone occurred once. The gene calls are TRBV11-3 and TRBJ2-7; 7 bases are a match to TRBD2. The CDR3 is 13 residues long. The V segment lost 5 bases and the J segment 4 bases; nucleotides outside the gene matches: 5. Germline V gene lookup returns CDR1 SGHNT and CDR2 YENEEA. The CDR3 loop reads CASSPRGWYEQYF. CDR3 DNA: TGTGCCAGCAGCCCGCGGGGGTGGTACGAGCAGTACTTC. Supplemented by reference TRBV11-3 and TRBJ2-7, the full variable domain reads EAGVVQSPRYKIIEKKQPVAFWCNPISGHNTLYWYLQNLGQGPELLIRYENEEAVDDSQLPKDRFSAERLKGVDSTLKIQPAELGDSAVYLCASSPRGWYEQYFGPGTRLTVT.